The 28 T cell receptor beta chains below come from one sample, sequenced in a study of PD-L1 blockade in urothelial cancer. Data came from immunoSEQ multiplex PCR; TCRdb stores just in-frame clones and leaves some out. The data show about 84,000 clones, roughly 82% seen once. The source material was PBMCs, sampled around atezolizumab (anti-PD-L1) treatment. These receptors came from a man in his 70s with urothelial cancer.

The gene calls are TRBV28 and TRBJ1-4, with 8 bases matching TRBD1. J was trimmed by 10 bases and V by 4 bases; bases with no gene match: 5. This CDR3 comprises 13 residues. The germline CDR1 and CDR2 sequences are MDHEN and SYDVKM. The CDR3 DNA is TGTGCCAGCAGTTCCGGACAGGGTGGAAAACTGTTTTTT. Its protein product is CASSSGQGGKLFF.

V gene TRBV19 combines with J gene TRBJ2-1; the match to TRBD2 covers 12 bases. CDR1 LNHDA and CDR2 SQIVND come from the germline V gene (reference sequence). The CDR3 runs 15 residues. V dropped 8 bases and J dropped 5; count of bases not matched to a gene: 7. In nucleotides, the CDR3 is TGTGCCAGTCTCCTAGCGGGGGGGCCGAACAATGAGCAGTTCTTC. Its protein is CASLLAGGPNNEQFF.

The V and J genes are TRBV7-2 and TRBJ2-2; D remains unclear. CDR1 and CDR2 from the germline V gene are SGHTA and FQGNSA. The CDR3 runs to 13 residues. Between the trimmed V and J ends, which lost 4 bases and 3 bases, there was a span of 6 bases. The CDR3 reads CASSSTDTGELFF. The CDR3, as DNA: TGTGCCAGCAGCTCGACTGACACCGGGGAGCTGTTTTTT.

The J gene is TRBJ2-5, the V gene TRBV7-3; 7 bases map to TRBD2. Germline-derived CDR1 and CDR2 are SGHTA and FQGTGA. This CDR3 comprises 13 residues. V lost 4 bases and J lost 5; bases outside the gene matches: 4. CDR3 DNA: TGTGCCAGCAGCTCGTGGGAGGGGGAGACCCAGTACTTC. This translates into CASSSWEGETQYF.

The chain has TRBV7-2 and TRBJ2-7; 9 bases align to TRBD2. Germline-derived CDR1 and CDR2 are SGHTA and FQGNSA. The trim removed 0 bases at V and 5 bases at J, leaving 5 bases unmatched. The CDR3 has 15 amino acids. The CDR3 spells CASSLAAGGWDEQYF. The CDR3 coding sequence is TGTGCCAGCAGCTTAGCAGCGGGAGGCTGGGACGAGCAGTACTTC.

This clone was detected a few times. The chain carries TRBV5-1 and TRBJ1-2, with 7 bases identical to TRBD1. V shed 0 bases and J 7 bases; nucleotides not matched to a gene: 9. The germline V gene encodes CDR1 SGHRS and CDR2 YFSETQ. The CDR3 sequence is 15 residues long. Here the CDR3 reads CASSLDPTGAGGYTF. The CDR3 nucleotides are TGCGCCAGCAGCTTGGATCCTACAGGGGCCGGTGGCTACACCTTC.

J is TRBJ1-4 and V is TRBV29-1, with D possibly being TRBD1 (6 bases). Germline CDR1 is SQVTM and CDR2 is ANQGSEA. This CDR3 region has 14 residues. V dropped 5 bases and J dropped 4 bases, with 14 bases sitting between them. CDR3 residues: CSVSLGGGNEKLFF. The CDR3 nucleotides read TGCAGCGTTTCCCTAGGGGGGGGTAATGAAAAACTGTTTTTT.

This clone appeared once. The chain couples TRBV19 to TRBJ2-1; TRBD2 is a possible D gene (5 bases). Germline V gene lookup returns CDR1 LNHDA and CDR2 SQIVND (reference sequence). The CDR3 runs 15 residues. Trimming took 3 bases from V and 7 from J, leaving 16 bases between them. The CDR3: CASSIHGERINEQFF. CDR3 nucleotides: TGTGCCAGTAGTATCCACGGGGAGAGGATTAATGAGCAGTTCTTC.

DNA for the CDR3: TGTGCCAGCAGCCCGACGGGAAGCGGGAGTTGGGTCTACGAGCAGTACTTC. Its protein product is CASSPTGSGSWVYEQYF. This chain uses TRBV5-4 with TRBJ2-7; 8 bases are shared with TRBD2. Per the germline V gene, CDR1 is SGHNT and CDR2 is YYREEE (reference sequence). The ends lost 4 bases at V and 3 bases at J; junction bases unmatched: 15. CDR3 length: 17 residues.

The chain joins TRBV9 to TRBJ1-6; a possible D gene is TRBD1 (6 bases). Germline V gives CDR1 SGDLS, CDR2 YYNGEE. The CDR3 contains 12 residues. Between the trimmed V and J ends, which lost 3 bases and 12 bases, there was a span of 10 bases. In DNA, the CDR3 is TGTGCCAGCAGCGGAATGACAGGACCCCTCCACTTT. Encoded protein: CASSGMTGPLHF. Looking up the rest from reference TRBV9 and TRBJ1-6 gives the full variable domain: DSGVTQTPKHLITATGQRVTLRCSPRSGDLSVYWYQQSLDQGLQFLIQYYNGEERAKGNILERFSAQQFPDLHSELNLSSLELGDSALYFCASSGMTGPLHFGNGTRLTVT.

V is TRBV11-1 and J is TRBJ2-3; TRBD2 agrees at 13 bases. CDR1 is SGHAT and CDR2 is FQDESV in the germline V gene (reference sequence). This CDR3 contains 18 residues. The V gene end was trimmed by 5 bases and the J gene end by 1 base; junction bases not matched to a gene: 9. The CDR3 region has the DNA TGTGCCAGCAGCAAGGGGACTAGCGGGATGGTGGGCACAGATACGCAGTATTTT. This gives the protein CASSKGTSGMVGTDTQYF. Combining the CDR3 with reference TRBV11-1 and TRBJ2-3 gives the whole variable domain EAEVAQSPRYKITEKSQAVAFWCDPISGHATLYWYRQILGQGPELLVQFQDESVVDDSQLPKDRFSAERLKGVDSTLKIQPAELGDSAMYLCASSKGTSGMVGTDTQYFGPGTRLTVL.

The J gene is TRBJ2-7, the V gene TRBV7-8; D possibly corresponds to TRBD2 (6 bases). Trimming took 0 bases from V and 3 from J, leaving 21 bases between them. This CDR3 spans 18 amino acids. The germline CDR1 and CDR2 sequences are SGHVS and FQNEAQ. CDR3 in DNA: TGTGCCAGCAGCTTAGCGGGCCCTTACGGGGGAGCAGGCTACGAGCAGTACTTC. Translation: CASSLAGPYGGAGYEQYF.

This clone was found a few times. The chain combines TRBV19 with TRBJ2-7; 7 positions agree with TRBD1. The CDR3 is 15 residues long. V was pared by 1 base and J by 5 bases, with 8 bases of the junction left unmatched. Germline assignment: CDR1 LNHDA and CDR2 SQIVND (reference sequence). CDR3 protein: CASSIGAGGRDEQYF. The CDR3 DNA sequence: TGTGCCAGTAGTATAGGCGCAGGGGGACGAGACGAGCAGTACTTC.

This clone was seen once. The chain couples TRBV10-3 to TRBJ2-3, with 7 bases lining up with TRBD2. The ends lost 10 bases at V and 7 bases at J; junction bases unmatched: 14. This CDR3 has 14 amino acids. Looked up from germline, CDR1 is ENHRY and CDR2 is SYGVKD. CDR3 sequence (DNA): TGTGCCACTCGGGTTGCGGGAGCGTTAAATACGCAGTATTTT. Amino acids: CATRVAGALNTQYF.

The chain uses TRBV27 and TRBJ2-7, with TRBD1 identical over 10 bases. CDR3 length equals 17 residues. Germline V lookup: CDR1 MNHEY, CDR2 SMNVEV (reference sequence). Trimming took 1 base from V and 1 from J; bases not matched to a gene: 7. This CDR3 reads CASSLWGQGLISYEQYF. The CDR3 region has the DNA TGTGCCAGCAGTTTATGGGGACAGGGGTTAATTTCCTACGAGCAGTACTTC.

This chain joins TRBV14 and TRBJ1-2; D possibly corresponds to TRBD1 (5 bases). The CDR3 contains 20 residues. With 1 base removed from V and 0 bases from J, the gap between germline ends came to 24 bases. Germline CDR1 SGHDN, CDR2 FVKESK. For the CDR3, the DNA is TGTGCCAGCAGCCAAGCAAGCCCAGCAGGGTACCCGACCCCTAACTATGGCTACACCTTC. This sequence encodes CASSQASPAGYPTPNYGYTF.

This chain links TRBV9 with TRBJ1-2, with 11 positions matching TRBD1. Germline CDR1 SGDLS, CDR2 YYNGEE. V lost 5 bases, J lost 4 bases, and 7 bases stayed unmatched. This CDR3 is built from 15 residues. The CDR3 reads CASSIDGQGAYGYTF. The CDR3 DNA is TGTGCCAGCAGTATCGATGGACAGGGGGCCTATGGCTACACCTTC.

The chain couples TRBV5-1 to TRBJ1-1; 8 bases agree with TRBD1. V lost 0 bases to trimming and J lost 3 bases; unmatched junction nucleotides: 4. The germline V gene has CDR1 SGHRS and CDR2 YFSETQ. The CDR3 is 15 residues long. CDR3 nucleotide sequence: TGCGCCAGCAGCTTGGGTGGGACAGGTCACACTGAAGCTTTCTTT. Translated: CASSLGGTGHTEAFF.

This clone was picked up one time. The V and J genes are TRBV5-1 and TRBJ2-7; D not certain. Germline V gene lookup returns CDR1 SGHRS and CDR2 YFSETQ. V was shortened by 4 bases and J by 0 bases, with 17 bases between the two germline ends. The CDR3 runs to 16 residues. This CDR3 reads CASSPKADTSSYEQYF. CDR3 in DNA: TGCGCCAGCAGCCCCAAGGCAGACACGAGCTCCTACGAGCAGTACTTC.

V gene TRBV5-4 combines with J gene TRBJ2-5; 12 bases agree with TRBD1. The CDR3 spans 15 residues. V gave up 4 bases and J gave up 7 bases; unmatched junction bases: 8. Germline loops: CDR1 SGHNT, CDR2 YYREEE (reference sequence). DNA of the CDR3: TGTGCCAGCAGCGCACCGGGACAGGGGGCTGGGACCCAGTACTTC. This gives the protein CASSAPGQGAGTQYF.

This chain uses TRBV5-1 with TRBJ2-6; perhaps TRBD1 as D (6 bases). V lost 3 bases, J lost 0 bases, and 16 bases lay in between. Germline V gene lookup returns CDR1 SGHRS and CDR2 YFSETQ. The CDR3 is 18 amino acids. The CDR3 sequence is CASSSQTGMSSGANVLTF. CDR3 bases: TGCGCCAGCAGCTCTCAGACAGGAATGAGCTCTGGGGCCAACGTCCTGACTTTC.

V gene TRBV9 combines with J gene TRBJ2-7, with D possibly being TRBD2 (5 bases). Germline CDR1 SGDLS, CDR2 YYNGEE. V dropped 0 bases and J dropped 0 bases, with 7 bases sitting between them. The CDR3 is 14 residues long. The CDR3 coding sequence is TGTGCCAGCAGCGTAGTGGGGAGCTCCTACGAGCAGTACTTC. This gives the protein CASSVVGSSYEQYF.

This clone occurred once. V and J are TRBV7-8 and TRBJ1-1; a weak D match, TRBD1 (5 bases). This CDR3 comprises 15 residues. Trimming left V 4 bases short and J 0 bases short, with 12 bases between. CDR1 SGHVS and CDR2 FQNEAQ come from the germline V gene. In DNA form, the CDR3 reads TGTGCCAGCAGCTCCCAGGGTGCGGTGAACACTGAAGCTTTCTTT. Translated, it gives CASSSQGAVNTEAFF.

This chain joins TRBV5-1 and TRBJ1-2; TRBD1 matches at 8 bases. The CDR3 extends over 15 amino acids. Germline V lookup: CDR1 SGHRS, CDR2 YFSETQ. The ends lost 2 bases at V and 4 bases at J; junction bases unmatched: 7. CDR3 amino acids: CASSFGAGGAYGYTF. DNA of the CDR3: TGCGCCAGCAGCTTCGGGGCAGGGGGCGCCTATGGCTACACCTTC.

The V gene is TRBV4-1, the J gene TRBJ2-7; TRBD1 aligns across 7 bases. Looked up from germline, CDR1 is MGHRA and CDR2 is YSYEKL. V was pared by 0 bases and J by 2 bases, with 4 bases of the junction left unmatched. The CDR3 extends over 15 amino acids. The CDR3 spells CASSQEETGTYEQYF. The CDR3, as DNA: TGCGCCAGCAGCCAAGAGGAGACAGGGACCTACGAGCAGTACTTC.

This clone was observed once. In nucleotides, the CDR3 is TGTGCCAGCAGACTCTCCGGACAGGGGAATTCACCCCTCCACTTT. It specifies CASRLSGQGNSPLHF. The rearrangement links TRBV6-5 to TRBJ1-6; 9 positions agree with TRBD1. V lost 6 bases to trimming and J lost 7 bases; unmatched junction nucleotides: 7. The germline CDR1 and CDR2 sequences are MNHEY and SVGAGI. This CDR3 has 15 residues.

V is TRBV11-2 and J is TRBJ2-5; TRBD1 is a possible D gene (7 bases). Germline V gene lookup returns CDR1 SGHAT and CDR2 FQNNGV. The V end was cut by 1 base, the J end by 5 bases, with 17 bases between. This CDR3 spans 16 amino acids. The CDR3 here is CASSLAQGGNGETQYF. Here the CDR3 DNA reads TGTGCCAGCAGCTTAGCCCAGGGGGGTAATGGGGAGACCCAGTACTTC.

CDR3 coding DNA: TGTGCCAGCTCACCACCGTCAGTGAACACTGAAGCTTTCTTT. Translated: CASSPPSVNTEAFF. The chain uses TRBV18 and TRBJ1-1, with D uncertain. Germline CDR1 reads KGHSH; CDR2 reads LQKENI. The CDR3 is 14 residues long. V was pared by 0 bases and J by 0 bases, with 5 bases between.